Listed below are T cell receptor beta chains from one sample, sequenced in a study of blood T cell repertoires in COVID-19. The assay was immunoSEQ multiplex PCR, and TCRdb's table has in-frame clones only and misses some. The data hold around 180,000 clones, with roughly four fifths observed a single time. Sequenced sample: peripheral blood. The receptors originated from a human donor in a cohort sampled during active COVID-19. Both conserved end residues are part of each CDR3. A D gene is named only where the DNA matches it firmly. Clone size is not always given. Where it is, it says once, few, many or a class for expanded clones.

clone size,D gene,J gene,V gene,CDR3 protein,CDR3 DNA
NA,NA,TRBJ1-2,TRBV12-3/TRBV12-4,CASSLGRESGYTF,TGTGCCAGCAGTTTAGGCCGGGAAAGTGGCTACACCTTC
NA,NA,TRBJ1-1,TRBV19,CASRRENTEAFF,TGTGCCAGTAGGCGAGAAAACACTGAAGCTTTCTTT
NA,NA,TRBJ1-4,TRBV19,CASRPEVGEKLFF,TGTGCCAGTAGACCCGAAGTCGGTGAAAAACTGTTTTTT
once,NA,TRBJ2-2,TRBV25-1,CASSDSGGSNTGELFF,TGTGCCAGCAGTGACAGCGGAGGGTCGAACACCGGGGAGCTGTTTTTT
few,TRBD1,TRBJ1-3,TRBV11-2,CASSSWTGGSSGNTIYF,TGTGCCAGCAGCTCGTGGACAGGGGGCTCCTCTGGAAACACCATATATTTT
NA,TRBD1,TRBJ1-2,TRBV5-6,CASSPGGQGAYGYTF,TGTGCCAGCAGCCCAGGGGGACAGGGGGCCTATGGCTACACCTTC
once,NA,TRBJ2-3,TRBV7-8,CASSFLTSTDTQYF,TGTGCCAGCAGCTTTCTAACTAGCACAGATACGCAGTATTTT
NA,NA,TRBJ1-4,TRBV7-2,CASSLASVTNEKLFF,TGTGCCAGCAGCTTAGCGTCCGTAACAAATGAAAAACTGTTTTTT
NA,NA,TRBJ2-1,TRBV12-3/TRBV12-4,CASSLTPHEQFF,TGTGCCAGCAGCCTTACTCCGCATGAGCAGTTCTTC
NA,NA,TRBJ1-2,TRBV6-1,CASSEALHTGRYGYTF,TGTGCCAGCAGTGAAGCGCTTCATACAGGGCGCTATGGCTACACCTTC
NA,NA,TRBJ2-2,TRBV3-1/TRBV3-2,CASSQEAASTGELFF,TGTGCCAGCAGCCAAGAAGCCGCTAGTACCGGGGAGCTGTTTTTT
NA,NA,TRBJ1-3,TRBV2,CASRFGTPHTSSGNTIYF,TGTGCCAGCAGGTTCGGGACACCTCATACCTCGTCGGGAAACACCATATATTTT
NA,NA,TRBJ1-5,TRBV6-1,CASSDRAGISNQPQHF,TGTGCCAGCAGTGACCGCGCGGGGATTAGCAATCAGCCCCAGCATTTT
NA,NA,TRBJ1-1,TRBV7-6,CASSFEDSTEAFF,TGTGCCAGCAGCTTTGAAGACAGCACTGAAGCTTTCTTT
NA,NA,TRBJ1-1,TRBV9,CASSPGSTEAFF,TGTGCCAGCAGCCCGGGATCCACTGAAGCTTTCTTT
NA,TRBD1,TRBJ1-3,TRBV11-2,CASSIRTGTLGNTIYF,TGTGCCAGCAGCATCCGGACAGGGACTCTCGGAAACACCATATATTTT
NA,TRBD2,TRBJ2-1,TRBV19,CASTSGGDYTEQFF,TGTGCCAGTACTAGCGGGGGAGACTACACTGAGCAGTTCTTC
few,NA,TRBJ2-7,TRBV5-4,CASSLPEGPRSYEQYF,TGTGCCAGCAGCTTGCCCGAGGGCCCTCGCTCCTACGAGCAGTACTTC
NA,TRBD2,TRBJ2-3,TRBV19,CASSHGLAGGLDTQYF,TGTGCCAGTAGCCACGGACTAGCGGGGGGGTTAGATACGCAGTATTTT
NA,NA,TRBJ2-3,TRBV5-1,CASSAMGGTDTQYF,TGCGCCAGCAGCGCGATGGGCGGGACAGATACGCAGTATTTT
NA,TRBD2,TRBJ2-1,TRBV5-1,CASSKVAGASNEQFF,TGCGCCAGCAGCAAAGTAGCGGGGGCGAGCAATGAGCAGTTCTTC
NA,TRBD2,TRBJ2-2,TRBV5-1,CASSPGLVAGELFF,TGCGCCAGCAGCCCTGGACTAGTCGCCGGGGAGCTGTTTTTT
NA,NA,TRBJ1-6,TRBV6-5,CASKTESNSPLHF,TGTGCCAGCAAGACAGAATCTAATTCACCCCTCCACTTT
NA,NA,TRBJ2-6,TRBV2,CASSVGAGANVLTF,TGTGCCAGCAGTGTCGGGGCTGGGGCCAACGTCCTGACTTTC
NA,TRBD1,TRBJ2-1,TRBV5-6,CASSHRTGIVNEQFF,TGTGCCAGCAGCCACCGGACAGGAATTGTCAATGAGCAGTTCTTC
NA,TRBD1,TRBJ2-7,TRBV9,CASSPGTGNYEQYF,TGTGCCAGCAGCCCCGGGACAGGGAACTACGAGCAGTACTTC
NA,NA,TRBJ1-1,TRBV12-5,CASGLGQGHQNTEAFF,TGTGCTAGTGGTTTGGGTCAGGGCCACCAGAACACTGAAGCTTTCTTT
NA,NA,TRBJ1-2,TRBV4-1,CASSHPNVPANYGYTF,TGCGCCAGCAGCCATCCTAACGTACCTGCTAACTATGGCTACACCTTC
NA,TRBD1,TRBJ1-6,TRBV5-6,CASSSDRLNNSPLHF,TGTGCCAGCAGCTCGGACAGGTTGAATAATTCACCCCTCCACTTT
NA,NA,TRBJ1-2,TRBV12-3/TRBV12-4,CASSPSRIYGYTF,TGTGCCAGCAGCCCGAGCAGGATATATGGCTACACCTTC
once,NA,TRBJ1-2,TRBV19,CASNGGRREHGYTF,TGTGCCAGTAACGGGGGGCGCAGGGAGCATGGCTACACCTTC
NA,NA,TRBJ1-3,TRBV2,CASKAGFGNTIYF,TGTGCCAGCAAGGCAGGGTTTGGAAACACCATATATTTT
NA,NA,TRBJ2-1,TRBV19,CASSIELFRYNEQFF,TGTGCCAGTAGTATAGAACTTTTCAGGTACAATGAGCAGTTCTTC
NA,TRBD1,TRBJ1-3,TRBV4-1,CASSQGTGENGNIIYF,TGCGCCAGCAGCCAAGGTACAGGGGAAAATGGAAACATCATATATTTT